A selection of T cell receptor beta chains follows, all from one sample in a study of blood T cell repertoires in COVID-19. The method was immunoSEQ multiplex PCR; TCRdb's version includes in-frame clones alone and lacks a portion of them. The sample has tens of thousands of clones; approximately 83% are singletons. Specimen: peripheral blood. The receptor source for this set is a woman aged 55-70 years with acute or convalescent COVID-19. Each CDR3 is given with its conserved first and last residue. The D gene is left open where the match is weak.

J,D,length,V,DNA,CDR3
TRBJ1-3,TRBD1,14,TRBV2,TGTGCCAGCAGGATGACAGGGTCTGGAAACACCATATATTTT,CASRMTGSGNTIYF
TRBJ1-2,NA,14,TRBV2,TGTGCCAGCAAGCCGACAGAAGCTAACTATGGCTACACCTTC,CASKPTEANYGYTF
TRBJ2-5,TRBD2,17,TRBV5-6,TGTGCCAGCAGCTCCACCGGGACTAGCGGGGGGAAAGAGACCCAGTACTTC,CASSSTGTSGGKETQYF
TRBJ1-1,TRBD1,15,TRBV9,TGTGCCAGCAGCGCTTCAGGGGGCACGAACACTGAAGCTTTCTTT,CASSASGGTNTEAFF
TRBJ2-2,NA,15,TRBV18,TGTGCCAGCTCACCAGGGCGGGGGAACACCGGGGAGCTGTTTTTT,CASSPGRGNTGELFF
TRBJ1-3,NA,14,TRBV6-5,TGTGCCAGCAGGAGTGCGGGCGCTGGAAACACCATATATTTT,CASRSAGAGNTIYF
TRBJ1-4,NA,14,TRBV5-1,TGCGCCAGCAGCTTGGGTGGGGGCAATGAAAAACTGTTTTTT,CASSLGGGNEKLFF
TRBJ2-1,NA,13,TRBV5-1,TGCGCCAGCAGCTTCCAACCTAGGAATGAGCAGTTCTTC,CASSFQPRNEQFF
TRBJ2-5,NA,16,TRBV9,TGTGCCAGCAGCGGTGGGCTCATGGGGCCTCAAGAGACCCAGTACTTC,CASSGGLMGPQETQYF
TRBJ1-6,NA,17,TRBV11-2,TGTGCCAGCAGCTTAGGACAGAGAAGCTCCTATAATTCACCCCTCCACTTT,CASSLGQRSSYNSPLHF
TRBJ1-2,NA,15,TRBV28,TGTGCCAGCAGTGTTCCGACAGGTTCTAACTATGGCTACACCTTC,CASSVPTGSNYGYTF
TRBJ2-7,TRBD1,14,TRBV11-1,TGTGCCAGCAGCTTACAGGGGGTCCTCCACGAGCAGTACTTC,CASSLQGVLHEQYF
TRBJ2-1,TRBD2,19,TRBV3-1/TRBV3-2,TGTGCCAGCAGCCAACTCCTCCTACTAGCGGGAGCAAGAGTCGATGAGCAGTTCTTC,CASSQLLLLAGARVDEQFF
TRBJ1-1,TRBD1,15,TRBV5-1,TGCGCCAGCAGCTTTGGTGACAGGGCGAACACTGAAGCTTTCTTT,CASSFGDRANTEAFF
TRBJ1-1,NA,14,TRBV7-8,TGTGCCAGCAGCTTAGGAGGTCTGAACACTGAAGCTTTCTTT,CASSLGGLNTEAFF
TRBJ2-1,NA,16,TRBV3-1/TRBV3-2,TGTGCCAGCAGCCAAGAATCGGGTGTCTCCTACAATGAGCAGTTCTTC,CASSQESGVSYNEQFF